The 18 T cell receptor beta chains listed next were all sequenced from one sample in a study of Graves' ophthalmopathy and Graves' hyperthyroidism. For repertoire sequencing, the TCR beta CDR3 regions were amplified from RNA transcripts. The first round was an RT-PCR with HTBI primers, and the second round was a multiplex PCR. TCRdb called the multiplex PCR reads again in MiXCR, with one record for every CDR3 protein. The data contain about 1.2 million distinct CDR3 sequences, 35% to 40% of them singletons. What was sequenced was peripheral blood or thyroid tissue (not recorded which). These TCRs come from an adult man with Graves' hyperthyroidism.

At least ten counts were recorded for this clonotype. One end of the junction varies from germline; a read error may be responsible. The rearrangement links TRBV7-2 to TRBJ2-5, with unresolved D. Germline V CDR1 and CDR2: SGHTA, FQGNSA. The CDR3 has 12 amino acids. The CDR3 sequence is CASTKLIGEYHF. The DNA for the CDR3 is TGTGCCAGCACCAAATTAATCGGTGAATACCACTTC. The whole variable domain, remainder taken from reference TRBV7-2 and TRBJ2-5, is GAGVSQSPSNKVTEKGKDVELRCDPISGHTALYWYRQSLGQGLEFLIYFQGNSAPDKSGLPSDRFSAERTGGSVSTLTIQRTQQEDSAVYLCASTKLIGEYHFGPGTRLLVL.

The V call is TRBV7-9, the J call TRBJ2-2, with D tentatively TRBD1 (6 bases). CDR3 length: 15 amino acids. Trimming shortened V by 4 bases and J by 5 bases, and 14 bases separated the two germline ends. From germline, CDR1 is SEHNR and CDR2 FQNEAQ (reference sequence). CDR3 nucleotide sequence: TGTGCCAGCAGCTCGGGACATGTCGCAACCGGGGAGCTGTTTTTT. It codes for CASSSGHVATGELFF.

For the CDR3, the DNA is TGTGCCATCAGTGAGTCGGGTGTAGCAACTAATGAAAAACTGTTTTTT. Its translation is CAISESGVATNEKLFF. The rearrangement uses TRBV10-3 and TRBJ1-4; no clear D gene. V was cut by 0 bases and J by 0 bases, with 8 bases left in between. The V gene's germline CDR1 is ENHRY and CDR2 SYGVKD. The CDR3 spans 16 residues.

This clonotype was seen ten or more times. V is TRBV5-1 and J is TRBJ2-5; TRBD2 might be the D (5 bases). In germline, CDR1 is SGHRS, CDR2 YFSETQ. This CDR3 region has 14 residues. The ends were cut back, 6 bases at V and 5 bases at J, with 17 bases in the middle. The CDR3 loop is CASTSKLGAETQYF. The CDR3 coding sequence is TGCGCCAGCACCTCGAAACTAGGAGCGGAGACCCAGTACTTC.

This clonotype has a single count. This sequence joins TRBV15 and TRBJ1-1; D is uncertain. This CDR3 is 15 amino acids long. V lost 2 bases and J 2 bases, leaving 12 bases between the germline ends. The V gene's germline CDR1 is LNHNV and CDR2 YYDKDF (reference sequence). The CDR3 protein is CATSRRSQPNTEAFF. Here the CDR3 DNA reads TGTGCCACCAGCAGACGATCCCAACCCAACACTGAAGCTTTCTTT.

Many counts were recorded for this clonotype. The chain couples TRBV19 to TRBJ1-2; D is perhaps TRBD1 (6 bases). The CDR3 has 14 residues. CDR1 LNHDA and CDR2 SQIVND come from the germline V gene (reference sequence). V gave up 6 bases and J gave up 3 bases, with 14 bases separating them. The CDR3 sequence is CASRNHGQYYGYTF. In DNA, the CDR3 is TGTGCCAGTAGGAATCACGGACAGTACTATGGCTACACCTTC.

Points on this clonotype: A much bigger clone sits one base away, suggesting this may be a read error. The chain has TRBV11-2 and TRBJ2-7; D might be TRBD2 (5 bases). Near its end, the DNA agrees better with TRBJ2-5, so the J call may be wrong. The CDR3 is made up of 16 amino acids. Germline V gene data show CDR1 as SGHAT and CDR2 as FQNNGV. The CDR3 coding sequence is TGTGCCAGCAGCGCCGGCAGGACGGGGAGCGAAGAGACCCAGTACTTC. Translation: CASSAGRTGSEETQYF.

The CDR3 DNA sequence: TGTGCTGTATCCCCGTCGGGGGGCTCCTACGAGCAGTACTTC. Protein: CAVSPSGGSYEQYF. The chain has TRBV10-3 and TRBJ2-7, with 7 bases fitting TRBD2. The CDR3 contains 14 residues. Looked up from germline, CDR1 is ENHRY and CDR2 is SYGVKD.

V is TRBV9 and J is TRBJ2-7; D possibly corresponds to TRBD2 (6 bases). Trimming shortened V by 4 bases and J by 0 bases, and 17 bases separated the two germline ends. This CDR3 region has 16 residues. Germline CDR1 is SGDLS and CDR2 is YYNGEE. CDR3 sequence: CASSTNSGNNSYEQYF. CDR3 bases: TGTGCCAGCAGCACGAATAGCGGAAACAACTCCTACGAGCAGTACTTC.

This clonotype was recorded a few times. The chain links TRBV11-2 to TRBJ2-2, with 10 bases identical to TRBD1. The CDR3 is made up of 19 amino acids. Germline trimming cut 5 bases from V and 2 bases from J; bases unmatched to any gene: 14. The germline V gene has CDR1 SGHAT and CDR2 FQNNGV. The CDR3 region is CASSPRVGTGVLNTGELFF. CDR3 DNA sequence: TGTGCCAGCAGCCCGAGGGTCGGGACAGGGGTTCTCAACACCGGGGAGCTGTTTTTT.

This clonotype was detected only a few times. The chain joins TRBV4-1 to TRBJ1-1; D unresolved. Trimming removed 0 bases at V and 8 bases at J, with 7 bases between. Looked up from germline, CDR1 is MGHRA and CDR2 is YSYEKL. The CDR3 is 12 residues long. CDR3: CASSQDYVEAFF. DNA of the CDR3: TGCGCCAGCAGCCAAGATTATGTCGAAGCTTTCTTT.

Concerning this clonotype: A much larger clone lies a single base off, so this may be a read error. The chain recombines TRBV6-5 with TRBJ1-1; D is undetermined. This CDR3 has 8 amino acids. Trimming pared 8 bases from V and 13 bases from J, leaving 8 bases between. Germline CDR1 reads MNHEY; CDR2 reads SVGAGI. CDR3 DNA: TGTGCCAGCCCCTCTAATTTCTTT. Protein product: CASPSNFF.

CDR3 residues: CASSLGGESTDTQYF. CDR3 nucleotide sequence: TGTGCCAGCAGCCTCGGGGGGGAGAGCACAGATACGCAGTATTTT. The chain combines TRBV25-1 with TRBJ2-3; TRBD2 agrees at 8 bases. The CDR3 is made up of 15 amino acids. V lost 6 bases and J lost 0; bases outside the gene matches: 5. In germline, CDR1 is MGHDK, CDR2 SYGVNS. Combining the CDR3 with reference TRBV25-1 and TRBJ2-3 gives the whole variable domain EADIYQTPRYLVIGTGKKITLECSQTMGHDKMYWYQQDPGMELHLIHYSYGVNSTEKGDLSSESTVSRIRTEHFPLTLESARPSHTSQYLCASSLGGESTDTQYFGPGTRLTVL.

CDR3 sequence reads: CASGRGDYEQYF. Written as DNA, the CDR3 is TGTGCCAGCGGCCGCGGTGACTACGAGCAGTACTTC. The rearrangement links TRBV6-1 to TRBJ2-7; D call uncertain. This CDR3 has 12 amino acids. V lost 8 bases, J lost 3 bases, and 11 bases lay in between. CDR1 is MNHNS, CDR2 SASEGT, per germline.

This sequence joins TRBV7-2 and TRBJ1-2; 7 nucleotides align to TRBD1. The CDR3 sequence is 14 residues long. CDR1 and CDR2 from the germline V gene are SGHTA and FQGNSA. V shed 6 bases and J 8 bases; nucleotides not matched to a gene: 12. The CDR3 coding sequence is TGTGCCAGCAGTGAGGCTCCGGGACAGACGGGCTACACCTTC. Translating it yields CASSEAPGQTGYTF.

J is TRBJ1-6 and V is TRBV7-9; 9 bases are a match to TRBD1. This CDR3 has 16 amino acids. Germline V gene sequence: CDR1 SEHNR, CDR2 FQNEAQ (reference sequence). V trimming: 1 base; J trimming: 9 bases; junction bases outside the gene matches: 7. Written as DNA, the CDR3 is TGTGCCAGCAGCTTAGTGCCCGGACAGGGGACTTCACCCCTCCACTTT. It specifies CASSLVPGQGTSPLHF.

The sample holds a few counts of this clonotype. In DNA, the CDR3 is TGTGCCAGCAGTCCACGGGACCTCTACGAGCAGTACTTC. This gives the protein CASSPRDLYEQYF. The chain links TRBV28 to TRBJ2-7; either TRBD1 or TRBD2 may supply D (5 bases each). Germline CDR1 is MDHEN and CDR2 is SYDVKM. V was shortened by 5 bases and J by 3 bases, with 11 bases between the two germline ends. This CDR3 is built from 13 residues.

Here the CDR3 DNA reads TGTGCCAGCATCGAGGGACAGGGTGAAAAACTGTTTTTT. Protein sequence: CASIEGQGEKLFF. The chain links TRBV7-8 to TRBJ1-4; TRBD1 agrees at 9 bases. This CDR3 has 13 residues. The germline CDR1 and CDR2 sequences are SGHVS and FQNEAQ. V shed 7 bases, J shed 7 bases, and the junction held 4 bases outside the gene matches. Full variable domain (remainder filled in from reference TRBV7-8 and TRBJ1-4): GAGVSQSPRYKVAKRGQDVALRCDPISGHVSLFWYQQALGQGPEFLTYFQNEAQLDKSGLPSDRFFAERPEGSVSTLKIQRTQQEDSAVYLCASIEGQGEKLFFGSGTQLSVL.